This T cell receptor (beta chain) was sequenced for a study of regulatory T cells in long-lasting Graves disease. The study, taken as a whole, reports: A reduction in accuracy may have resulted from the small sample size. Persistent disease was associated with favored TRBV28 usage and with favored use of TRBJ1-2 and TRBJ2-5.

Time point given: newly diagnosed GD, antithyroid drugs for less than 3 months. PBMCs provided the RNA from which the TCR library was made. Building the TCR beta libraries relied on iRepertoire HTBI primers, and CDR3 regions underwent Arm-PCR. One entry per CDR3 protein, called by TCRdb with MiXCR from the multiplex PCR reads. The profile covers roughly 220,000 distinct CDR3 sequences, with around 19% appearing a single time and 22% taken by the ten largest. This clonotype occurred many times. Its specificity is unknown. There are 16 residues in the CDR3. Trimming removed 5 bases from V and 4 bases from J, with 20 bases in between. Germline lookup yields CDR1 PRHDT and CDR2 FYEKMQ (reference sequence).

The clonotype comes from a female donor with Graves disease. The rearrangement joins TRBV13 to TRBJ2-5; perhaps D is TRBD1 or TRBD2 (7 bases each). The sample was peripheral blood mononuclear cells (PBMCs), taken at new diagnosis, from a patient treated with antithyroid drugs. CDR3 DNA sequence: TGTGCCAGCAGCCTTCAGCGCTCAGGGGGGGCAGAGACCCAGTACTTC. This translates into CASSLQRSGGAETQYF.